The 21 T cell receptor beta chains below come from one sample, sequenced in a study of cytomegalovirus exposure and HLA in healthy donors. The assay was immunoSEQ multiplex PCR, and TCRdb's table has in-frame clones only and misses some. The sample carries about 98,000 clones, roughly 95% recorded once. Sequenced sample: PBMCs. The receptors were sampled from a woman between 18 and 30 years old in good health and CMV-seronegative.

The V and J genes are TRBV25-1 and TRBJ2-3; 7 nucleotides line up with TRBD1. This CDR3 region has 15 residues. Germline V lookup: CDR1 MGHDK, CDR2 SYGVNS. V trimming: 5 bases; J trimming: 1 base; junction bases outside the gene matches: 6. The CDR3, as DNA: TGTGCCAGCAGTCGGAGCGACAGGGGCACAGATACGCAGTATTTT. Translated, it gives CASSRSDRGTDTQYF.

The chain links TRBV30 to TRBJ1-1; D unresolved. Trimming took 0 bases from V and 0 from J, leaving 5 bases between them. The CDR3 extends over 13 amino acids. CDR1 and CDR2 (germline): GTSNPN, SVGIG (reference sequence). CDR3 in DNA: TGTGCCTGGAGTGTACTTCTGAACACTGAAGCTTTCTTT. As protein: CAWSVLLNTEAFF.

The rearrangement links TRBV7-9 to TRBJ1-2, with D perhaps matching TRBD1 (5 bases). This CDR3 region has 15 residues. The germline V gene has CDR1 SEHNR and CDR2 FQNEAQ (reference sequence). Trimming cost V 0 bases and J 6 bases, with 14 bases left between them. The DNA for the CDR3 is TGTGCCAGCAGCTTAGCGGGGCTTGTCTTGGATGGCTACACCTTC. As protein: CASSLAGLVLDGYTF.

The chain recombines TRBV19 with TRBJ1-3, with 7 bases aligning to TRBD1. Unmatched junction bases numbered 9, after V lost 7 bases and J lost 0 bases. CDR1 and CDR2 (germline): LNHDA, SQIVND (reference sequence). The CDR3 has 16 amino acids. The CDR3, as DNA: TGTGCCAGTATTGAACCGGGACAGCTCTCTGGAAACACCATATATTTT. This codes for CASIEPGQLSGNTIYF.

The chain carries TRBV27 and TRBJ2-3, with 8 bases matching TRBD2. The V gene's germline CDR1 is MNHEY and CDR2 SMNVEV (reference sequence). V was pared by 2 bases and J by 1 base, with 5 bases of the junction left unmatched. The length of the CDR3 is 16 residues. The CDR3 spells CASSLLLSGGTDTQYF. DNA of the CDR3: TGTGCCAGCAGTTTACTTCTTAGCGGGGGCACAGATACGCAGTATTTT.

This CDR3 reads CASSGASSYNEQFF. CDR3 nucleotides: TGTGCCAGCAGCGGAGCTAGCTCCTACAATGAGCAGTTCTTC. The chain is built from TRBV28 and TRBJ2-1; D call uncertain. V lost 6 bases and J lost 0, with 9 bases in between. Germline V gene data show CDR1 as MDHEN and CDR2 as SYDVKM. This CDR3 comprises 14 residues.

V usage is TRBV30 and J usage is TRBJ1-2; D is undetermined. V gave up 5 bases and J gave up 2 bases, with 12 bases separating them. Germline V gene lookup returns CDR1 GTSNPN and CDR2 SVGIG (reference sequence). The CDR3 spans 13 residues. CDR3: CAWATGLNYGYTF. DNA for the CDR3: TGTGCCTGGGCCACCGGGTTAAACTATGGCTACACCTTC.

The CDR3 sequence: CASSLTGGYADTQYF. The CDR3 nucleotides read TGTGCCAGCAGCTTAACGGGGGGCTATGCAGATACGCAGTATTTT. The chain recombines TRBV7-2 with TRBJ2-3; a weak D match, TRBD2 (7 bases). From germline, CDR1 is SGHTA and CDR2 FQGNSA. Trimming took off 2 bases at V and 4 bases at J, with 13 bases between the two ends. The CDR3 covers 15 residues.

The chain links TRBV11-2 to TRBJ1-2; D uncertain. Trimming removed 1 base from V and 8 bases from J, with 8 bases in between. CDR3 length equals 12 residues. Germline CDR1 and CDR2: SGHAT and FQNNGV. As DNA, the CDR3 is TGTGCCAGCAGCTTAGGTCAAAGCGGCTACACCTTC. It yields the protein CASSLGQSGYTF.

The chain employs TRBV5-1 and TRBJ2-3, with TRBD2 matching over 8 bases. This CDR3 region has 16 residues. The trim removed 5 bases at V and 2 bases at J, leaving 10 bases unmatched. Germline V gives CDR1 SGHRS, CDR2 YFSETQ. The CDR3 coding sequence is TGCGCCAGCAGTCCCGGCCTAGCGGGTTTCACAGATACGCAGTATTTT. Translation gives CASSPGLAGFTDTQYF.

This clone was seen a single time. This chain joins TRBV6-5 and TRBJ2-3; TRBD2 is a possible D gene (6 bases). The V end was cut by 2 bases, the J end by 1 base, with 10 bases between. The CDR3 has 15 amino acids. CDR1 MNHEY and CDR2 SVGAGI come from the germline V gene. The CDR3 region is CASSYGGLGTDTQYF. For the CDR3, the DNA is TGTGCCAGCAGTTACGGAGGGTTAGGCACAGATACGCAGTATTTT.

The chain joins TRBV27 to TRBJ1-5, with unresolved D. The V end was cut by 3 bases, the J end by 5 bases, with 11 bases between. Germline assignment: CDR1 MNHEY and CDR2 SMNVEV (reference sequence). The CDR3 is 14 residues long. CDR3 DNA: TGTGCCAGCAGTTTTTTTGTCGGGGATCAGCCCCAGCATTTT. It yields the protein CASSFFVGDQPQHF.

The gene calls are TRBV6-5 and TRBJ2-1; 7 bases agree with TRBD1. J gave up 7 bases and V 11 bases, and 11 bases lay outside the gene matches. The CDR3 runs to 13 residues. From germline, CDR1 is MNHEY and CDR2 SVGAGI. CDR3 amino acids: CAASPGGGNEQFF. The CDR3 DNA reads TGTGCCGCCTCTCCAGGGGGTGGAAATGAGCAGTTCTTC.

This chain connects TRBV7-2 to TRBJ1-1; the D gene is possibly TRBD1 (5 bases). The ends were cut back, 7 bases at V and 2 bases at J, with 11 bases in the middle. Germline V gives CDR1 SGHTA, CDR2 FQGNSA. This CDR3 is 13 amino acids long. In DNA form, the CDR3 reads TGTGCCAGCAAACAACAGGTTAACACTGAAGCTTTCTTT. Its protein product is CASKQQVNTEAFF.

This chain connects TRBV4-1 to TRBJ1-1, with 9 bases identical to TRBD1. With V trimmed by 0 bases and J by 3 bases, 14 bases remained unmatched. This CDR3 contains 19 residues. Germline V lookup: CDR1 MGHRA, CDR2 YSYEKL. The CDR3 region is CASSQDPGQGYVWDTEAFF. DNA for the CDR3: TGCGCCAGCAGCCAAGATCCGGGACAGGGTTACGTGTGGGACACTGAAGCTTTCTTT.

V and J are TRBV4-2 and TRBJ2-3; 10 bases are a match to TRBD2. Germline lookup yields CDR1 LGHNA and CDR2 YNFKEQ. The V and J ends lost 0 bases and 1 base, in that order; junction bases with no gene match: 1. The CDR3 is 16 residues long. The CDR3 reads CASSQDLAGGTDTQYF. The CDR3 coding sequence is TGTGCCAGCAGCCAAGATCTAGCGGGGGGCACAGATACGCAGTATTTT.

CDR3 sequence: CASSLAQGGYTF. The CDR3 DNA reads as TGTGCCAGCAGCTTAGCGCAGGGTGGCTACACCTTC. The gene calls are TRBV7-2 and TRBJ1-2; D is perhaps TRBD1 (5 bases). V lost 0 bases to trimming and J lost 7 bases, with 6 bases between them. Germline V gene sequence: CDR1 SGHTA, CDR2 FQGNSA. The CDR3 is 12 amino acids.

This chain joins TRBV27 and TRBJ1-5, with D unresolved. The CDR3 is 14 amino acids. Germline V gene data show CDR1 as MNHEY and CDR2 as SMNVEV (reference sequence). V lost 1 base, J lost 5 bases, and 9 bases lay in between. CDR3: CASSLLGRDQPQHF. In DNA, the CDR3 is TGTGCCAGCAGTTTATTAGGGAGGGATCAGCCCCAGCATTTT.

The CDR3 sequence: CASSIVGRVSYEQYF. CDR3 sequence (DNA): TGTGCCAGTAGTATAGTGGGCAGGGTCTCCTACGAGCAGTACTTC. This sequence joins TRBV19 and TRBJ2-7; D possibly corresponds to TRBD1 (5 bases). The CDR3 runs to 15 residues. The V end was cut by 1 base, the J end by 0 bases, with 10 bases between. Germline CDR1 and CDR2: LNHDA and SQIVND (reference sequence).

The chain joins TRBV27 to TRBJ2-7, with 12 nucleotides matching TRBD1. Germline lookup yields CDR1 MNHEY and CDR2 SMNVEV (reference sequence). The V gene end was trimmed by 5 bases and the J gene end by 6 bases; junction bases not matched to a gene: 14. The CDR3 has 17 amino acids. CDR3 nucleotide sequence: TGTGCCAGCAGTCTCATCGGGACAGGGGGCGCATTCGGCGAGCAGTACTTC. Encoded protein: CASSLIGTGGAFGEQYF.

This chain links TRBV6-4 with TRBJ2-3; 10 nucleotides line up with TRBD1. Germline V gene data show CDR1 as MRHNA and CDR2 as SNTAGT. The CDR3 runs 17 residues. V lost 4 bases and J lost 4; bases outside the gene matches: 11. The CDR3 coding sequence is TGTGCCAGCAGTGCCTATGGGGACAGGGGATCGTCAGATACGCAGTATTTT. This translates into CASSAYGDRGSSDTQYF.